Listed below are T cell receptor beta chains from one sample, sequenced in a study of blood T cell repertoires in COVID-19. Sequencing was performed with immunoSEQ multiplex PCR; in TCRdb, only in-frame clones are kept and a portion is missing. Of over 450,000 clones listed, around nine tenths are singletons. Sequenced material: peripheral blood. The receptors come from a woman aged 45-60 years with COVID-19, enrolled during active disease. Each CDR3 is given without its conserved first and last residue.

TRBV2,TRBJ1-1,ASRPQGPAEAF
TRBV5-1,TRBJ1-2,ASSRFLLQGAHGYT
TRBV5-1,TRBJ1-5,ASTLGPGGQPQH
TRBV6-5,TRBJ2-7,ASSRRNDEQY
TRBV30,TRBJ1-3,AARTGHVGNTIY
TRBV19,TRBJ1-4,ASSPQGQGFNEKLF
TRBV30,TRBJ1-2,AWSSGNYGYT
TRBV4-1,TRBJ1-2,ASSQGRPTADYGYT
TRBV28,TRBJ2-1,ASSDSDEQF
TRBV29-1,TRBJ1-2,SVEDLEGDYGYT
TRBV5-5,TRBJ2-7,ASSSMAGVYEQY
TRBV7-9,TRBJ2-3,ASSLSLGQAGHRDTQY
TRBV7-9,TRBJ1-1,ASSLEGFGTEAF
TRBV18,TRBJ2-5,ASSPGTGETQY
TRBV7-3,TRBJ2-7,ASSLGGQGYEQY
TRBV28,TRBJ1-2,AIGTGAYYGYT
TRBV7-9,TRBJ1-3,ASSPRGQGAGNTIY
TRBV9,TRBJ2-3,ASSLAGTQY
TRBV9,TRBJ1-1,ATPTATNTEAF
TRBV3-1/TRBV3-2,TRBJ1-1,ASSQTDRQNTEAF
TRBV7-3,TRBJ1-1,ASSLSPSQEAF
TRBV5-1,TRBJ1-2,ASSLAGRADGYT
TRBV2,TRBJ2-2,ASEAGGSGELF
TRBV27,TRBJ2-3,ASSTRAGGTDTQY
TRBV19,TRBJ2-7,ASFFGNEQY
TRBV3-1/TRBV3-2,TRBJ1-5,ASSRDGTGSQPQH
TRBV27,TRBJ1-2,ASSFRGGEGYT
TRBV10-2,TRBJ1-5,ASSHIPGQGFQPQH
TRBV7-9,TRBJ2-7,ASSLQGSDEQY
TRBV24-1,TRBJ1-1,ATSGAGKYVGGNTEAF
TRBV30,TRBJ2-3,AWKDSGNTDTQY
TRBV18,TRBJ2-7,ASSLGTGYNYEQY
TRBV28,TRBJ1-3,ASSLITGTGLLAGNTIY
TRBV6-1,TRBJ2-7,ASSERSRVDEQY
TRBV30,TRBJ2-5,AWSVVLAGGPETQY
TRBV29-1,TRBJ1-2,SVNDLDGYT
TRBV7-2,TRBJ2-5,ASSPSGSYREWTQY
TRBV11-3,TRBJ2-3,ASSPGQGPSTDTQY
TRBV7-9,TRBJ1-1,ASSTLGGVNTEAF
TRBV19,TRBJ2-1,ASSILRGSVNEQF
TRBV7-9,TRBJ2-6,ASRPWRFSGGANVLT
TRBV29-1,TRBJ1-1,SVERNRDRGSAF
TRBV5-1,TRBJ2-2,ASSSRGGPGELF
TRBV11-2,TRBJ1-3,ASSRDSGNTIY
TRBV28,TRBJ2-3,ASTERGLPDTQY
TRBV10-3,TRBJ2-3,AIGGDRGKTDTQY